This paragraph covers one T cell receptor beta chain sequence. The data stem from a study of blood T cells in healthy people across ages. A second PCR, run for roughly 7 to 11 cycles, used a sample-barcoded 5' primer plus a J-beta primer mix. TCRdb itself ran the 5' RACE reads through MiXCR, one entry per CDR3 protein. The repertoire consists of roughly 1,800,000 distinct CDR3 sequences, with roughly 52% occurring once and the leading ten covering over 2%. V was trimmed by 0 bases and J by 6 bases, leaving 11 bases between them. The CDR3 contains 14 residues. Germline loops: CDR1 LNHNV, CDR2 YYDKDF (reference sequence).

The receptor's source is a middle-aged woman in good health. The sequencing sample was made of blood. The V call is TRBV15, the J call TRBJ1-2; D might be TRBD1 (5 bases). In DNA, the CDR3 is TGTGCCACCAGCAGAGACGGGGGAGTGAATGGCTACACCTTC. Residues: CATSRDGGVNGYTF.